A selection of T cell receptor beta chains follows, all from one sample in a study of CD8 T cells in ankylosing spondylitis. TCRdb re-analysed the 5' RACE reads in MiXCR, keeping a single row per CDR3 protein. The sample gives under 150,000 distinct CDR3 sequences, approximately 9.7% of which show up once; roughly 3.4% is in the top ten. Source material: blood, either unsorted or a sorted T cell fraction (not recorded which). The origin of the receptors is a male donor with ankylosing spondylitis or in good health (not recorded which). Both conserved end residues are part of each CDR3. The D gene is left open where the match is weak. The size entry is marked missing in some rows and otherwise reads once, few, many or a size class.

clone size	CDR3 length	J gene	V gene	D gene	CDR3 protein	CDR3 DNA
few	14	TRBJ1-1	TRBV18	TRBD1	CASSPSRDRGEAFF	TGTGCCAGCTCGCCAAGCCGGGACAGGGGTGAAGCTTTCTTT
many	14	TRBJ2-2	TRBV29-1	NA	CSVTHGGNTGELFF	TGCAGCGTTACGCACGGGGGAAACACCGGGGAGCTGTTTTTT
many	13	TRBJ2-1	TRBV28	NA	CASSSGGYNEQFF	TGTGCCAGCAGTTCGGGCGGATACAATGAGCAGTTCTTC
many	15	TRBJ2-7	TRBV20-1	NA	CSAREASRVSYEQYF	TGCAGTGCTAGGGAGGCAAGCCGGGTTTCCTACGAGCAGTACTTC
many	14	TRBJ2-5	TRBV4-1	NA	CASSQDPREETQYF	TGCGCCAGCAGCCAAGACCCCCGGGAGGAGACCCAGTACTTC
NA	14	TRBJ1-2	TRBV28	NA	CASRLTGRGYGYTF	TGTGCCAGCAGGCTTACGGGAAGGGGATATGGCTACACCTTC
few	15	TRBJ1-1	TRBV3-1	TRBD1	CASSRTGGMNTEAFF	TGTGCCAGCAGCCGCACAGGGGGAATGAACACTGAAGCTTTCTTT
NA	15	TRBJ2-7	TRBV28	TRBD1	CASSPKWDRDYEQYF	TGTGCCAGCAGTCCTAAATGGGACAGGGACTACGAGCAGTACTTC
many	14	TRBJ2-7	TRBV20-1	NA	CSARGLRGIYEQYF	TGCAGTGCTAGGGGGTTGAGAGGAATCTACGAGCAGTACTTC
few	13	TRBJ2-5	TRBV7-2	TRBD1	CASSLGTGETQYF	TGTGCCAGCAGCTTAGGGACAGGGGAGACCCAGTACTTC
NA	15	TRBJ2-1	TRBV5-1	NA	CASSSAPVSYNEQFF	TGCGCCAGCAGCTCGGCCCCAGTTTCCTACAATGAGCAGTTCTTC
many	15	TRBJ2-5	TRBV20-1	NA	CSEQNVAPHLETQYF	TGCAGTGAACAAAACGTAGCACCCCACTTGGAGACCCAGTACTTC
many	18	TRBJ2-6	TRBV5-5	TRBD1	CASSPFGTGSSGANVLTF	TGTGCCAGCAGCCCATTCGGGACAGGCTCCTCTGGGGCCAACGTCCTGACTTTC
few	20	TRBJ2-7	TRBV20-1	TRBD2	CSARGREGPNVVISSYEQYF	TGCAGTGCTAGAGGGCGGGAGGGCCCTAATGTGGTGATAAGCTCCTACGAGCAGTACTTC
few	11	TRBJ2-7	TRBV29-1	NA	CSVVGIGEQYF	TGCAGCGTTGTGGGGATCGGGGAGCAGTACTTC
many	14	TRBJ2-1	TRBV7-2	NA	CASSLEVQIGEQFF	TGTGCCAGCAGCTTAGAGGTCCAGATAGGTGAGCAGTTCTTC
many	18	TRBJ1-5	TRBV20-1	NA	CSARDIGSGFGPDQPQHF	TGCAGTGCTAGAGATATAGGGTCCGGGTTTGGCCCTGATCAGCCCCAGCATTTT
few	13	TRBJ1-6	TRBV20-1	NA	CSASGRILSPLHF	TGCAGTGCTAGTGGCCGTATCTTGTCACCCCTCCACTTT
many	11	TRBJ2-1	TRBV20-1	TRBD2	CSAQAGVEQFF	TGCAGTGCTCAAGCGGGAGTCGAGCAGTTCTTC
NA	16	TRBJ1-1	TRBV20-1	NA	CSARDRGRGSRTEAFF	TGCAGTGCTAGAGATAGGGGGAGGGGGAGTCGAACTGAAGCTTTCTTT
few	14	TRBJ2-7	TRBV15	NA	CATSSSLGIYEQYF	TGTGCCACCAGCAGCTCTCTCGGGATTTACGAGCAGTACTTC
NA	16	TRBJ2-7	TRBV5-1	TRBD1	CASSLLIGQAPSEQYF	TGCGCCAGCAGCTTATTGATCGGACAGGCCCCGTCCGAGCAGTACTTC
many	14	TRBJ1-1	TRBV5-1	NA	CASSLERLNTEAFF	TGCGCCAGCAGCTTGGAAAGACTGAACACTGAAGCTTTCTTT
few	16	TRBJ2-5	TRBV28	NA	CASSQTLGTTQETQYF	TGTGCCAGCAGTCAGACCCTAGGGACGACCCAAGAGACCCAGTACTTC
many	15	TRBJ2-4	TRBV30	NA	CAWTGGSVAKNIQYF	TGTGCCTGGACTGGGGGCTCGGTAGCCAAAAACATTCAGTACTTC
many	13	TRBJ1-1	TRBV7-8	NA	CASSLGVRDEAFF	TGTGCCAGCAGCCTAGGGGTTAGAGATGAAGCTTTCTTT
many	16	TRBJ2-3	TRBV28	TRBD2	CATGWAAGVNTDTQYF	TGTGCCACCGGGTGGGCTGCGGGAGTTAACACAGATACGCAGTATTTT
many	16	TRBJ2-7	TRBV12-5	TRBD1	CASGPTPPTGRYEQYF	TGTGCTAGTGGACCAACCCCCCCGACAGGGCGCTACGAGCAGTACTTC
many	14	TRBJ2-7	TRBV4-3	NA	CASSQQGWTGEQYF	TGCGCCAGCAGCCAACAGGGTTGGACGGGTGAGCAGTACTTC
few	15	TRBJ2-2	TRBV27	TRBD2	CASSLGPSGFGELFF	TGTGCCAGCAGTTTAGGGCCTAGCGGGTTCGGGGAGCTGTTTTTT
many	18	TRBJ2-3	TRBV27	TRBD2	CASSPPPIAGMGSDTQYF	TGTGCCAGCAGTCCCCCCCCCATAGCGGGAATGGGTTCAGATACGCAGTATTTT
many	15	TRBJ2-5	TRBV7-9	NA	CASSLFLTNVETQYF	TGTGCCAGCAGCTTATTTCTCACTAACGTCGAGACCCAGTACTTC
NA	17	TRBJ1-5	TRBV12-3/TRBV12-4	TRBD1	CASSLTWTGRGNQPQHF	TGTGCCAGCAGTTTAACCTGGACAGGGAGGGGGAATCAGCCCCAGCATTTT
many	14	TRBJ2-7	TRBV12-3/TRBV12-4	TRBD1	CASSLETGFYEQYF	TGTGCCAGCAGTTTAGAGACAGGGTTCTACGAGCAGTACTTC
many	13	TRBJ1-2	TRBV7-8	TRBD1	CASSQTGEGGYTF	TGTGCCAGCAGCCAGACAGGGGAGGGTGGCTACACCTTC
few	14	TRBJ2-3	TRBV20-1	NA	CSASLRLNTDTQYF	TGCAGTGCTAGTCTTAGACTTAACACAGATACGCAGTATTTT
NA	15	TRBJ1-1	TRBV20-1	NA	CSARDGAGLNTEAFF	TGCAGTGCTAGAGATGGGGCAGGGCTGAACACTGAAGCTTTCTTT
many	13	TRBJ1-2	TRBV29-1	NA	CSVEDGGSYGYTF	TGCAGCGTTGAAGACGGAGGGTCCTATGGCTACACCTTC
many	15	TRBJ2-1	TRBV4-2	NA	CASSQNWGLYNEQFF	TGTGCCAGCAGCCAGAACTGGGGCTTATACAATGAGCAGTTCTTC
many	13	TRBJ1-2	TRBV20-1	TRBD1	CSARQTGFYGYTF	TGCAGTGCTAGGCAGACAGGGTTTTATGGCTACACCTTC
NA	12	TRBJ2-1	TRBV5-1	NA	CASSLGLAPQFF	TGCGCCAGCAGCTTGGGTTTGGCCCCGCAGTTCTTC
many	13	TRBJ2-1	TRBV4-3	NA	CASSQTTGTEQFF	TGCGCCAGCAGCCAGACCACCGGGACTGAGCAGTTCTTC
many	12	TRBJ2-7	TRBV12-3/TRBV12-4	NA	CASSPYGGEQYF	TGTGCCAGCAGCCCCTATGGGGGCGAGCAGTACTTC
few	16	TRBJ2-1	TRBV4-3	TRBD1	CASSQVWSGGLNEQFF	TGCGCCAGCAGCCAAGTTTGGTCAGGGGGCCTCAATGAGCAGTTCTTC
many	16	TRBJ2-1	TRBV6-5	NA	CASSSETGVIYNEQFF	TGTGCCAGCAGTTCCGAGACAGGAGTGATCTACAATGAGCAGTTCTTC
NA	16	TRBJ2-5	TRBV12-3/TRBV12-4	TRBD2	CASSPGLAGYRETQYF	TGTGCCAGCAGCCCTGGACTAGCGGGTTACCGAGAGACCCAGTACTTC
few	17	TRBJ2-2	TRBV20-1	NA	CSARDWRRNTNTGELFF	TGCAGTGCTAGAGATTGGCGGCGGAATACGAACACCGGGGAGCTGTTTTTT
few	15	TRBJ1-1	TRBV4-2	NA	CASSQEVYAGSEAFF	TGTGCCAGCAGCCAAGAGGTGTACGCTGGGTCTGAAGCTTTCTTT
many	15	TRBJ2-5	TRBV6-2/TRBV6-3	NA	CASNTGNLARETQYF	TGTGCCAGCAATACAGGGAATTTGGCGAGAGAGACCCAGTACTTC
many	19	TRBJ2-1	TRBV6-1	TRBD2	CASSEALAGGPSSYNEQFF	TGTGCCAGCAGTGAAGCCCTAGCGGGAGGGCCCAGCTCCTACAATGAGCAGTTCTTC